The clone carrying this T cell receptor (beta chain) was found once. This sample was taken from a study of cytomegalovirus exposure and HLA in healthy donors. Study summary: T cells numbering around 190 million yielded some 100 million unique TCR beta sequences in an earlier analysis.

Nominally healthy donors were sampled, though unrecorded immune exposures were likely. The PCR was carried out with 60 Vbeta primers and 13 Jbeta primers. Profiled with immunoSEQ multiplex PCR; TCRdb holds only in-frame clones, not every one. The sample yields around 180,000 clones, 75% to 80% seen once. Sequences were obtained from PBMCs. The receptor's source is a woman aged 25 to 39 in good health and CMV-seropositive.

DNA of the CDR3: TGTGCCAGCACGGACAGGGATGGAGGAGAGACCCAGTACTTC. Amino acids: CASTDRDGGETQYF. The V gene is TRBV18, the J gene TRBJ2-5, with 8 bases aligning to TRBD1. Losses at the gene ends were 8 bases for V and 4 bases for J; bases not matched to a gene: 9. Germline V lookup: CDR1 KGHSH, CDR2 LQKENI. CDR3 size: 14 residues.